The rows below give T cell receptor beta chains drawn from one sample of a study of cytomegalovirus exposure and HLA in healthy donors. Some clones are missing from TCRdb's copy, which holds only in-frame ones; the method was immunoSEQ multiplex PCR. The repertoire includes about 210,000 clones, over 75% of them detected once, and roughly 10% sits in the top ten. What was sequenced was PBMCs. All receptors come from a woman in her forties or fifties in good health and CMV-seropositive. CDR3s include the opening cysteine and the closing phenylalanine or tryptophan. A D gene is named only where the DNA matches it firmly. Some rows mark clone size as missing; the rest say once, few, many or name a class of expanded clone.

J	D	V	size	DNA	CDR3
TRBJ2-1	TRBD2	TRBV10-2	.	TGCGCCAGCAGTGACCGTTGGCGGGGGGGGTTCGAGCAGTTCTTC	CASSDRWRGGFEQFF
TRBJ2-3	TRBD2	TRBV15	once	TGTGCCACCAGCACCCGAAAAATAGCGGGGGGTGGCGCAGATACGCAGTATTTT	CATSTRKIAGGGADTQYF
TRBJ1-1	.	TRBV6-6	.	TGTGCCAGCAGTTACGAGCTTCCGAACACTGAAGCTTTCTTT	CASSYELPNTEAFF
TRBJ1-2	.	TRBV6-1	few	TGTGCCAGCAGTGAAGCGTGGAGAGCTAACTATGGCTACACCTTC	CASSEAWRANYGYTF
TRBJ1-1	.	TRBV4-3	.	TGCGCCAGCAGCCTCGACTTGAACACTGAAGCTTTCTTT	CASSLDLNTEAFF
TRBJ1-3	.	TRBV28	.	TGTGCCAGCAGCGTGGAACAGGTCCACACCATATATTTT	CASSVEQVHTIYF
TRBJ1-4	TRBD1	TRBV4-3	.	TGCGCCAGCAGCCAAGGAAATACGGGGACAGGGGTGCGAGAAAAACTGTTTTTT	CASSQGNTGTGVREKLFF
TRBJ1-6	TRBD1	TRBV27	.	TGTGCCAGCAGTTACACAGGGGGAAGGAATTCACCCCTCCACTTT	CASSYTGGRNSPLHF
TRBJ2-1	TRBD2	TRBV5-1	.	TGCGCCAGCAGCTCGGGACTAGCGGGGGGGGTAGATGAGCAGTTCTTC	CASSSGLAGGVDEQFF
TRBJ2-1	.	TRBV10-2	few	TGCGCCAGCAGAAGGACAGGGAGGGGGGGACTCGGCTCCTACAATGAGCAGTTCTTC	CASRRTGRGGLGSYNEQFF
TRBJ2-7	.	TRBV27	.	TGTGCCAGCAGTTTATTAAACGAGCAGTACTTC	CASSLLNEQYF
TRBJ2-5	.	TRBV9	.	TGTGCCAGCAGCCATCCCGGGGAGACCCAGTACTTC	CASSHPGETQYF
TRBJ1-6	.	TRBV27	.	TGTGCCAGCAGCTTCAGTTTTGACAGAGTGGGTAATTCACCCCTCCACTTT	CASSFSFDRVGNSPLHF
TRBJ1-4	.	TRBV6-5	.	TGTGCCAGCGGGGCATTGTGGGAGGGTGAAAAACTGTTTTTT	CASGALWEGEKLFF
TRBJ2-7	.	TRBV30	.	TGTGCCTGGAGTGTAACGGCCTACGAGCAGTACTTC	CAWSVTAYEQYF
TRBJ2-7	.	TRBV2	.	TGTGCCAGCTTACAGGGAACTTCGTACGAGCAGTACTTC	CASLQGTSYEQYF
TRBJ2-3	.	TRBV5-1	.	TGCGCCAGCAGCTTGGCCAAGGGGGTAGGGATCCCTAGCACAGATACGCAGTATTTT	CASSLAKGVGIPSTDTQYF
TRBJ1-6	.	TRBV28	.	TGTGCCAGCAGTTTCAAAACAGGCTATAATTCACCCCTCCACTTT	CASSFKTGYNSPLHF
TRBJ2-7	TRBD1	TRBV2	.	TGTGCCAGCAGTGCCCGGGGGACAGGATACTACGAGCAGTACTTC	CASSARGTGYYEQYF
TRBJ2-7	TRBD2	TRBV6-5	.	TGTGCCAGCAAAACTAGCGGGGGAAACTACGAGCAGTACTTC	CASKTSGGNYEQYF
TRBJ2-1	.	TRBV27	once	TGTGCCAGCAGTTCCTCGGACAGCTACAATGAGCAGTTCTTC	CASSSSDSYNEQFF
TRBJ2-2	TRBD1	TRBV5-1	.	TGCGCCAGCAGCTTGGTCGACAGGGACGGCACCGGGGAGCTGTTTTTT	CASSLVDRDGTGELFF
TRBJ1-2	TRBD1	TRBV27	.	TGTGCCAGCAGTTTGACAGGGCTAACCTATGGCTACACCTTC	CASSLTGLTYGYTF
TRBJ1-6	.	TRBV6-5	.	TGTGCTAGCAGTCCTCTAAGTTCACCCCTCCACTTT	CASSPLSSPLHF
TRBJ2-2	.	TRBV5-1	few	TGCGCCAGCACCCTTCGGCGGGAAGCAGTCACCGGGGAGCTGTTTTTT	CASTLRREAVTGELFF
TRBJ1-3	.	TRBV11-2	.	TGTGCCAGCAGCCGACTGACAGTTCACTCTGGAAACACCATATATTTT	CASSRLTVHSGNTIYF
TRBJ2-2	TRBD1	TRBV28	.	TGTGCCAGCAGTAAGCCGGGACAGGGGGCCGGGGAGCTGTTTTTT	CASSKPGQGAGELFF
TRBJ2-3	TRBD2	TRBV5-4	.	TGTGCCAGCAGCCCGAGCGGCGGGGGGGCCACAGATACGCAGTATTTT	CASSPSGGGATDTQYF
TRBJ2-7	TRBD1	TRBV28	.	TGTGCCAGCACCTTGACAGGGGGCGGGTACGAGCAGTACTTC	CASTLTGGGYEQYF
TRBJ2-1	TRBD2	TRBV6-5	.	TGTGCCAGCAGAAGGGGACTAGGCCGGACCAATGAGCAGTTCTTC	CASRRGLGRTNEQFF
TRBJ1-6	.	TRBV27	.	TGTGCCAGCAGTTTTTCCTTGGGGAGCTCCTATAATTCACCCCTCCACTTT	CASSFSLGSSYNSPLHF
TRBJ1-5	.	TRBV5-5	.	TGTGCCAGCAGCTCCCGGGGGGGGATCAATCAGCCCCAGCATTTT	CASSSRGGINQPQHF
TRBJ2-7	.	TRBV10-3	once	TGTGCCATCAGCAGACATTCCACGAGCTCCTACGAGCAGTACTTC	CAISRHSTSSYEQYF
TRBJ1-2	.	TRBV11-1	.	TGTGCCAGCAGCCTCCGAAACGCGGGCTACACCTTC	CASSLRNAGYTF
TRBJ1-6	TRBD1	TRBV2	.	TGTGCCAGCAGCGACCGCGGACAGGGGACCTATAATTCACCCCTCCACTTT	CASSDRGQGTYNSPLHF
TRBJ1-2	.	TRBV6-1	once	TGTGCCAGCAGCTGGAGCTATGGCTACACCTTC	CASSWSYGYTF
TRBJ1-1	.	TRBV19	.	TGTGCCAGTAGTTGGGGACAAGTTAAGGGGGCTTTCTTT	CASSWGQVKGAFF
TRBJ2-3	TRBD2	TRBV15	.	TGTGCCACCGAAATCGGGACTCCCCCGGGTAGCGGGGGGCCAGGGCCTAGCACAGATACGCAGTATTTT	CATEIGTPPGSGGPGPSTDTQYF
TRBJ1-4	.	TRBV30	.	TGTGCCTGGAGCCCGCAAAGCTCAACTAATGAAAAACTGTTTTTT	CAWSPQSSTNEKLFF
TRBJ2-2	TRBD1	TRBV15	.	TGTGCCACCAGGTCAGGGGGGAACACCGGGGAGCTGTTTTTT	CATRSGGNTGELFF
TRBJ2-5	TRBD1	TRBV28	.	TGTGCCAGCAGTTTAAGGGACAGGAGAGAGACCCAGTACTTC	CASSLRDRRETQYF
TRBJ1-5	.	TRBV19	.	TGTGCCAGTATGACTGTAGGCAATCAGCCCCAGCATTTT	CASMTVGNQPQHF
TRBJ1-2	.	TRBV4-1	.	TGCGCCAGCAGCCAACGACAGAGTGGCTACACCTTC	CASSQRQSGYTF
TRBJ2-7	.	TRBV5-4	.	TGTGCCAGCAGCTTGGGGCAGTCCTACGAGCAGTACTTC	CASSLGQSYEQYF
TRBJ2-3	.	TRBV29-1	.	TGCAGCGTTTCGCCCTCGGCAGATACGCAGTATTTT	CSVSPSADTQYF